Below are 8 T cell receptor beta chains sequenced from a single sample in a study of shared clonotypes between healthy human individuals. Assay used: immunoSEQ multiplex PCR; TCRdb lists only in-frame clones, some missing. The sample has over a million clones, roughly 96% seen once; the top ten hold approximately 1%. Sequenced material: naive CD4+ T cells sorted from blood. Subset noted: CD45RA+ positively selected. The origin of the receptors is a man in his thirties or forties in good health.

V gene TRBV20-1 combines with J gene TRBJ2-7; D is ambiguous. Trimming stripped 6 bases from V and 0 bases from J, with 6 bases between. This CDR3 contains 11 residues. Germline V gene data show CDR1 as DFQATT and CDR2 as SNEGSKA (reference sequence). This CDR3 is CSAKVSYEQYF. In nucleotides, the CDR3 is TGCAGTGCAAAGGTCTCCTACGAGCAGTACTTC.

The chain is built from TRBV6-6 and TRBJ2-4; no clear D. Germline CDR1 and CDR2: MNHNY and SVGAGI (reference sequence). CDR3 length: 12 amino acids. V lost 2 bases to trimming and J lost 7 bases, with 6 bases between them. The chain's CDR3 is CASSYDKNIQYF. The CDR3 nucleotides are TGTGCCAGCAGTTACGACAAGAACATTCAGTACTTC.

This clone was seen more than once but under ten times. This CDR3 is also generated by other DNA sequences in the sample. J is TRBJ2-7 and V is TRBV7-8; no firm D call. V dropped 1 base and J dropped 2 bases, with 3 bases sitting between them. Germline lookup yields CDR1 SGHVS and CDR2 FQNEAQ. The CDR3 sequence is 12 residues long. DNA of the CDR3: TGTGCCAGCAGCTTAGGGGCCTACGAGCAGTACTTC. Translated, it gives CASSLGAYEQYF.

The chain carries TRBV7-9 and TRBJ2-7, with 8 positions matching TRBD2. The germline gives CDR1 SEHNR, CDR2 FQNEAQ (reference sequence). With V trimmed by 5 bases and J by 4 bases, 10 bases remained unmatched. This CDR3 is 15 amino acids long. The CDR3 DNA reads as TGTGCCAGCAGCCCGCGGGCGACTAGCGCATACGAGCAGTACTTC. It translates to CASSPRATSAYEQYF.

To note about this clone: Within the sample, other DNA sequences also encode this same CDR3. The CDR3 coding sequence is TGTGCCAGCAGCTTGGCGACCAACACTGAAGCTTTCTTT. The encoded protein is CASSLATNTEAFF. The J gene is TRBJ1-1, the V gene TRBV5-4; D uncertain. V dropped 0 bases and J dropped 2 bases, with 5 bases sitting between them. This CDR3 is 13 amino acids long. Germline loops: CDR1 SGHNT, CDR2 YYREEE (reference sequence).

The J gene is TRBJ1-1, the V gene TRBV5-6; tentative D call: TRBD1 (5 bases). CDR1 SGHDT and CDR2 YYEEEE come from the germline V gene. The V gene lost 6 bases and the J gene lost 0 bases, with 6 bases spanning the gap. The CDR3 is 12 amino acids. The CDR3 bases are TGTGCCAGCAACAGGTTGAACACTGAAGCTTTCTTT. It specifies CASNRLNTEAFF.

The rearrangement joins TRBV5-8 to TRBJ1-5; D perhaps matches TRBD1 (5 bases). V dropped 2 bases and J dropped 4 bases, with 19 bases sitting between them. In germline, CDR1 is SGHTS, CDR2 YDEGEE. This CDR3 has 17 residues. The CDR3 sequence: CASSLRGAGLKNQPQHF. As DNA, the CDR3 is TGTGCCAGCAGCTTACGTGGGGCAGGGCTTAAGAATCAGCCCCAGCATTTT.

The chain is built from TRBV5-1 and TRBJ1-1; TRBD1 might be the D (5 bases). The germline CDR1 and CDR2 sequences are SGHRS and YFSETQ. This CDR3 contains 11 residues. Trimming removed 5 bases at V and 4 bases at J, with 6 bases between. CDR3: CASRGVTEAFF. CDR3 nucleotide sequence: TGCGCCAGCAGGGGGGTCACTGAAGCTTTCTTT.